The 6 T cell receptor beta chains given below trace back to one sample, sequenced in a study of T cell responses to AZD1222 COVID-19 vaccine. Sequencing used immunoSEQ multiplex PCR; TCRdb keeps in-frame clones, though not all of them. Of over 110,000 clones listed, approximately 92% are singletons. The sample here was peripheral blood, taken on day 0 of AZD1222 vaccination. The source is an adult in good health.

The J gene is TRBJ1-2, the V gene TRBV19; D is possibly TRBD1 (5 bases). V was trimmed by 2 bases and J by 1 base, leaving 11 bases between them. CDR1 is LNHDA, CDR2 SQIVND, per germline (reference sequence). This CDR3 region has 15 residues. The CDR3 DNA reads TGTGCCAGTAGTATACACCCGGGGGTTAACTATGGCTACACCTTC. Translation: CASSIHPGVNYGYTF.

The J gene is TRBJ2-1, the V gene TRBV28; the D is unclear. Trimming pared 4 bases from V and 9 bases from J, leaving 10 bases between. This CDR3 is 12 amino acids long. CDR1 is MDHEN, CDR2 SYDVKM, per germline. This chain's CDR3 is CASSWAGTEQFF. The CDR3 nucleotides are TGTGCCAGCAGTTGGGCTGGAACTGAGCAGTTCTTC. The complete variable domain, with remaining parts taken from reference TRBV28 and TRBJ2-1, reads DVKVTQSSRYLVKRTGEKVFLECVQDMDHENMFWYRQDPGLGLRLIYFSYDVKMKEKGDIPEGYSVSREKKERFSLILESASTNQTSMYLCASSWAGTEQFFGPGTRLTVL.

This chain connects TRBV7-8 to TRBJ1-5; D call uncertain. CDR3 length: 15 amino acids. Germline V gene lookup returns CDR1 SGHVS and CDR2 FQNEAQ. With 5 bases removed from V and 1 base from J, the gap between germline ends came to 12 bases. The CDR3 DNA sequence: TGTGCCAGCAGCCAGCTGGGAGGGAGCAATCAGCCCCAGCATTTT. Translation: CASSQLGGSNQPQHF. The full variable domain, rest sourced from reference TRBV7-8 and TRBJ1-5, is GAGVSQSPRYKVAKRGQDVALRCDPISGHVSLFWYQQALGQGPEFLTYFQNEAQLDKSGLPSDRFFAERPEGSVSTLKIQRTQQEDSAVYLCASSQLGGSNQPQHFGDGTRLSIL.

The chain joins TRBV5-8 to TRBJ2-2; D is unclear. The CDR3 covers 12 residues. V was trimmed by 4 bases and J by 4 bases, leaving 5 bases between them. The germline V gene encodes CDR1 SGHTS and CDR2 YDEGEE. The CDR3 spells CASSPITGELFF. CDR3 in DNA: TGTGCCAGCAGCCCGATCACCGGGGAGCTGTTTTTT.

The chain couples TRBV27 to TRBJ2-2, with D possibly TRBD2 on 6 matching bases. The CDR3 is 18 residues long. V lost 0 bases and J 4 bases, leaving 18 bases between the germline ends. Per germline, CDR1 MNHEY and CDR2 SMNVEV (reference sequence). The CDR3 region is CASSLSAFVAVSTGELFF. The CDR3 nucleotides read TGTGCCAGCAGTTTATCGGCGTTTGTAGCGGTGAGCACCGGGGAGCTGTTTTTT.

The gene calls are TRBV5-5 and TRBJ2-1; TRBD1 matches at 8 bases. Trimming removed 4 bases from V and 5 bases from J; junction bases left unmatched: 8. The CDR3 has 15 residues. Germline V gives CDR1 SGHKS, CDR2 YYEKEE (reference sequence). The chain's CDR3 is CASSPGQGVDNEQFF. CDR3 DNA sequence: TGTGCCAGCAGCCCCGGACAGGGAGTAGACAATGAGCAGTTCTTC. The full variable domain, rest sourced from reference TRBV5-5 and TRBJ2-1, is DAGVTQSPTHLIKTRGQQVTLRCSPISGHKSVSWYQQVLGQGPQFIFQYYEKEERGRGNFPDRFSARQFPNYSSELNVNALLLGDSALYLCASSPGQGVDNEQFFGPGTRLTVL.